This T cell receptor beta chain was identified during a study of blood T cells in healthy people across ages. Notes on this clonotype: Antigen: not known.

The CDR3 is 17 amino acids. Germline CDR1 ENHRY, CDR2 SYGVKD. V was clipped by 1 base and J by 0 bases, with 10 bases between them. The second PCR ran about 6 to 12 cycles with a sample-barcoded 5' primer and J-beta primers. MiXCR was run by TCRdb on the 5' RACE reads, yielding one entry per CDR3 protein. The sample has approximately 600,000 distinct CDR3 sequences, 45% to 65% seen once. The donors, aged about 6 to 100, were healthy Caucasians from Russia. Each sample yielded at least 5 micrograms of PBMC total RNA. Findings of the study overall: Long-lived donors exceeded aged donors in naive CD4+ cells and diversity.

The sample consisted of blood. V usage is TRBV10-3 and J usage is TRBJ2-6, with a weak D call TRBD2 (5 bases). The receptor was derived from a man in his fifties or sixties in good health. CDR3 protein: CAISEYPGDSGANVLTF. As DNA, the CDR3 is TGTGCCATCAGTGAGTACCCCGGGGACTCTGGGGCCAACGTCCTGACTTTC.